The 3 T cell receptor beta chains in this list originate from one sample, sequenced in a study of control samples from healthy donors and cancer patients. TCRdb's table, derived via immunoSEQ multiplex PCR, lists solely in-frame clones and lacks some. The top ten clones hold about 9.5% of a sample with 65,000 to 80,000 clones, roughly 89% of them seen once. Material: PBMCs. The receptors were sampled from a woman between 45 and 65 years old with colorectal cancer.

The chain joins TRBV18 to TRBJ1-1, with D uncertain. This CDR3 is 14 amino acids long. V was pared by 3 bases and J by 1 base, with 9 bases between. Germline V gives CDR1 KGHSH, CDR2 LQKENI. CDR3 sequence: CASSPRTGNTEAFF. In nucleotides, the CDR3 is TGTGCCAGCTCACCCCGGACGGGGAACACTGAAGCTTTCTTT.

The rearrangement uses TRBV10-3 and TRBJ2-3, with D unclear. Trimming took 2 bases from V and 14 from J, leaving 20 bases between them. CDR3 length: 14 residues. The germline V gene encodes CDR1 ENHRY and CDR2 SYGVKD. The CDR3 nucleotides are TGTGCCATCAGTGAGACCTCGACCCCAGATAACGGGTATTTT. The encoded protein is CAISETSTPDNGYF.

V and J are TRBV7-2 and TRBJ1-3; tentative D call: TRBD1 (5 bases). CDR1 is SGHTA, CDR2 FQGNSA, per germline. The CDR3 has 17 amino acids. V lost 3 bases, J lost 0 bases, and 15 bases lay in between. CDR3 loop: CASSLRQTDLSGNTIYF. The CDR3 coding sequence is TGTGCCAGCAGCTTGCGACAGACCGATCTCTCTGGAAACACCATATATTTT. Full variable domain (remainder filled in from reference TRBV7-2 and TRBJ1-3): GAGVSQSPSNKVTEKGKDVELRCDPISGHTALYWYRQSLGQGLEFLIYFQGNSAPDKSGLPSDRFSAERTGGSVSTLTIQRTQQEDSAVYLCASSLRQTDLSGNTIYFGEGSWLTVV.